Following are 17 T cell receptor beta chains from one sample sequenced in a study of cytomegalovirus exposure and HLA in healthy donors (dated by TCRdb to about 2017). The method behind the library was the immunoSEQ multiplex PCR assay. For the multiplex PCR, a mixture combining 60 forward primers for TCR Vbeta segments and 13 reverse primers for TCR Jbeta segments was used. This is the immuneACCESS table as TCRdb keeps it, with only in-frame sequences that have V and J called. A part of the clones is gone; compared with another copy, unresolved V genes explain less than half, and the rest is unexplained. Within this sample are approximately 190,000 clones, with around four fifths of them counted one time only. The ten largest clones take up over 1.5% of the sample. Sequencing was performed on PBMCs. These receptors were taken from a man aged 35 to 55 in good health and CMV-seropositive.

J is TRBJ1-5 and V is TRBV28; D call uncertain. CDR3 size: 16 residues. Between the trimmed V and J ends, which lost 4 bases and 0 bases, there was a span of 13 bases. From germline, CDR1 is MDHEN and CDR2 SYDVKM. The CDR3 sequence is CASSSPPLYSNQPQHF. CDR3 bases: TGTGCCAGCAGTTCCCCCCCCCTCTATAGCAATCAGCCCCAGCATTTT.

The chain recombines TRBV7-9 with TRBJ1-1; D is possibly TRBD1 (6 bases). The CDR3 consists of 13 residues. Germline CDR1 SEHNR, CDR2 FQNEAQ (reference sequence). Between the trimmed V and J ends, which lost 3 bases and 4 bases, there was a span of 9 bases. The CDR3 region is CASSLGARTEAFF. The CDR3 region has the DNA TGTGCCAGCAGCTTGGGGGCGCGCACTGAAGCTTTCTTT.

This clone has a handful of counts. The same CDR3 also results from other DNA sequences found in this sample. The rearrangement uses TRBV4-3 and TRBJ2-7; 10 bases are shared with TRBD2. This CDR3 is 15 amino acids long. V lost 1 base to trimming and J lost 2 bases; unmatched junction nucleotides: 2. From germline, CDR1 is LGHNA and CDR2 YSLEER. The DNA of the CDR3 is TGCGCCAGCAGCCAAGGGCTAGCGGGGGCCTACGAGCAGTACTTC. This encodes CASSQGLAGAYEQYF.

This chain connects TRBV6-5 to TRBJ2-3; TRBD2 matches at 10 bases. Germline CDR1 reads MNHEY; CDR2 reads SVGAGI. V was pared by 0 bases and J by 6 bases, with 6 bases of the junction left unmatched. The CDR3 has 16 amino acids. CDR3 nucleotides: TGTGCCAGCAGTTACTCGGCGGTAGCGGGAGGTGATACGCAGTATTTT. Translation gives CASSYSAVAGGDTQYF.

This clone occurred once. V gene TRBV6-5 combines with J gene TRBJ2-1, with 9 positions matching TRBD1. Germline values: CDR1 MNHEY, CDR2 SVGAGI. V was pared by 6 bases and J by 8 bases, with 11 bases of the junction left unmatched. The CDR3 covers 15 residues. The chain's CDR3 is CASSPGTGSGYEQFF. CDR3 coding DNA: TGTGCCAGCAGCCCCGGGACAGGGAGTGGATATGAGCAGTTCTTC.

This clone showed up just a few times. This chain joins TRBV5-6 and TRBJ2-1; 9 bases fit TRBD1. The trim removed 4 bases at V and 8 bases at J, leaving 10 bases unmatched. Germline CDR1 SGHDT, CDR2 YYEEEE. The CDR3 consists of 15 residues. CDR3 DNA sequence: TGTGCCAGCAGCAAACCGGGACAGGGCAGACATGAGCAGTTCTTC. It codes for CASSKPGQGRHEQFF.

This chain connects TRBV5-4 to TRBJ1-3; D might be TRBD1 (5 bases). V dropped 3 bases and J dropped 1 base, with 17 bases sitting between them. CDR1 is SGHNT and CDR2 is YYREEE in the germline V gene (reference sequence). This CDR3 contains 17 residues. CDR3 nucleotides: TGTGCCAGCAGCTCCGTCTCGGGGGAAAGGTCTGGAAACACCATATATTTT. It specifies CASSSVSGERSGNTIYF.

The chain uses TRBV5-6 and TRBJ2-7, with 7 nucleotides matching TRBD1. Germline CDR1 and CDR2: SGHDT and YYEEEE. This CDR3 contains 14 residues. J was trimmed by 11 bases and V by 1 base; bases with no gene match: 12. The DNA for the CDR3 is TGTGCCAGCAGCTTGTCAGGGACAGTTCAGTGGAAGTACTTC. Its protein is CASSLSGTVQWKYF.

V usage is TRBV29-1 and J usage is TRBJ1-1; D is undetermined. V was clipped by 7 bases and J by 0 bases, with 12 bases between them. This CDR3 has 13 amino acids. Looked up from germline, CDR1 is SQVTM and CDR2 is ANQGSEA. The CDR3 nucleotides read TGCAGCGGTACAGCACCTTTGAACACTGAAGCTTTCTTT. It codes for CSGTAPLNTEAFF.

V and J are TRBV10-2 and TRBJ1-1; D possibly corresponds to TRBD1 (6 bases). The CDR3 extends over 16 amino acids. With 0 bases removed from V and 2 bases from J, the gap between germline ends came to 13 bases. Germline V gene data show CDR1 as WSHSY and CDR2 as SAAADI. The CDR3 region is CASSESAGTPNTEAFF. Here the CDR3 DNA reads TGCGCCAGCAGTGAGTCAGCCGGGACACCAAACACTGAAGCTTTCTTT.

This chain uses TRBV5-6 with TRBJ2-5, with TRBD2 matching 9 bases. J lost 3 bases, V lost 1 base, and 7 bases had no gene match. CDR1 SGHDT and CDR2 YYEEEE come from the germline V gene. CDR3 size: 16 residues. The CDR3 is CASSLRRASGKETQYF. CDR3 sequence (DNA): TGTGCCAGCAGCTTGAGGAGGGCTAGCGGGAAAGAGACCCAGTACTTC.

This clone has a single count. The V gene is TRBV5-1, the J gene TRBJ2-1, with TRBD1 matching over 9 bases. Trimming cost V 4 bases and J 1 base; bases outside gene matches: 9. CDR3 length: 17 residues. Germline V gene data show CDR1 as SGHRS and CDR2 as YFSETQ. The CDR3 nucleotides are TGCGCCAGCAGCCGGGGACAGGGTGACGTATCCTACAATGAGCAGTTCTTC. Translation: CASSRGQGDVSYNEQFF.

The chain is built from TRBV7-2 and TRBJ1-4; 7 bases agree with TRBD1. V gave up 1 base and J gave up 6 bases; unmatched junction bases: 5. CDR1 and CDR2 from the germline V gene are SGHTA and FQGNSA. The CDR3 consists of 15 residues. CDR3 loop: CASSLGDRDDEKLFF. For the CDR3, the DNA is TGTGCCAGCAGCTTAGGGGACAGAGATGATGAAAAACTGTTTTTT. Based on the CDR3 plus reference TRBV7-2 and TRBJ1-4, the full variable domain is GAGVSQSPSNKVTEKGKDVELRCDPISGHTALYWYRQSLGQGLEFLIYFQGNSAPDKSGLPSDRFSAERTGGSVSTLTIQRTQQEDSAVYLCASSLGDRDDEKLFFGSGTQLSVL.

The CDR3 protein is CASSDFGRDISEAFF. Here the CDR3 DNA reads TGCGCCAGCAGTGATTTTGGCAGGGACATCAGTGAAGCTTTCTTT. The rearrangement links TRBV10-2 to TRBJ1-1, with D perhaps TRBD1 (6 bases). The ends were cut back, 3 bases at V and 7 bases at J, with 18 bases in the middle. Germline V gives CDR1 WSHSY, CDR2 SAAADI. The CDR3 totals 15 residues.

This chain uses TRBV5-4 with TRBJ2-1, with 11 bases identical to TRBD2. The CDR3 runs to 14 residues. Trimming took 2 bases from V and 7 from J; bases not matched to a gene: 2. CDR1 and CDR2 from the germline V gene are SGHNT and YYREEE (reference sequence). The CDR3, as DNA: TGTGCCAGCAGCTTTCGGACTAGCGGGAATGAGCAGTTCTTC. Its translation is CASSFRTSGNEQFF.

The rearrangement joins TRBV7-9 to TRBJ1-3; tentative D call: TRBD1 (6 bases). The CDR3 runs to 14 residues. Trimming stripped 5 bases from V and 2 bases from J, with 10 bases between. Germline CDR1 reads SEHNR; CDR2 reads FQNEAQ (reference sequence). The CDR3 sequence is CASSQGGTGNTIYF. The CDR3 DNA reads as TGTGCCAGCAGCCAAGGGGGAACTGGAAACACCATATATTTT.

This clone was observed once. This chain joins TRBV5-5 and TRBJ2-7; TRBD2 matches at 7 bases. The junction had 4 bases not matched to a gene; V was cut back by 2 bases and J by 2 bases. The germline V gene encodes CDR1 SGHKS and CDR2 YYEKEE (reference sequence). The CDR3 has 14 residues. CDR3 sequence (DNA): TGTGCCAGCAGCTTCGCGGGAGTTACCTACGAGCAGTACTTC. Amino acid sequence: CASSFAGVTYEQYF. Full variable domain (missing parts from reference TRBV5-5 and TRBJ2-7): DAGVTQSPTHLIKTRGQQVTLRCSPISGHKSVSWYQQVLGQGPQFIFQYYEKEERGRGNFPDRFSARQFPNYSSELNVNALLLGDSALYLCASSFAGVTYEQYFGPGTRLTVT.